These 19 T cell receptor beta chains were sequenced from one sample in a study of metastatic and nonmetastatic thyroid tumors. Not a single patient had been given any form of treatment at any point before undergoing thyroid surgery. TCRdb re-called clones from the PCR reads using MiXCR. This sample has 50,000 or so clones; roughly 23% occur once, and the top ten carry 3% to 4%. Sequences were obtained from blood. Receptors were obtained from a male donor with papillary thyroid cancer or a benign thyroid nodule (not recorded which). Some clones in this sample may be carry-over from other donors' samples.

Note on this clone: One junction end does not reproduce the germline sequence, and a read error may be involved. This rearrangement joins TRBV6-2 or TRBV6-3 to TRBJ2-2; either TRBD1 or TRBD2 may fit D (6 bases each). CDR3 length: 13 amino acids. Per germline, CDR1 MNHEY and CDR2 SVGEGT. For the CDR3, the DNA is TGTGCCAGCACAGGGGCCAGAGGCGGGGAACTGTTTTTT. Its translation: CASTGARGGELFF.

At least ten counts were recorded for this clone. The chain has TRBV7-9 and TRBJ2-2, with 13 bases matching TRBD2. Trimming took 5 bases from V and 0 from J; bases not matched to a gene: 6. The CDR3 runs 18 residues. In germline, CDR1 is SEHNR, CDR2 FQNEAQ (reference sequence). The CDR3 nucleotides are TGTGCCAGCAGCCCGGGACTAGCGGGAAGATCGAACACCGGGGAGCTGTTTTTT. Translating it yields CASSPGLAGRSNTGELFF.

The J gene is TRBJ2-7, the V gene TRBV13; a weak D match, TRBD2 (6 bases). V was pared by 3 bases and J by 6 bases, with 18 bases between. This CDR3 comprises 15 residues. Germline assignment: CDR1 PRHDT and CDR2 FYEKMQ (reference sequence). As DNA, the CDR3 is TGTGCCAGCAGCTTGTCCGGGAGACATCCTCTCGAGCAGTACTTC. This encodes CASSLSGRHPLEQYF.

Comment on this clone: A much larger clone differs from this one at a single base, so this may be a read error. This chain joins TRBV30 and TRBJ2-7; possibly TRBD1 for D (6 bases). CDR3 length: 14 amino acids. The V end was cut by 2 bases, the J end by 3 bases, with 14 bases between. Germline V gene sequence: CDR1 GTSNPN, CDR2 SVGIG (reference sequence). This chain's CDR3 is CAWSPGAGYYEQYF. The CDR3 nucleotides read TGTGCCTGGAGTCCAGGGGCCGGCTACTACGAGCAGTACTTC.

CDR3 in amino acids: CAWSVLGPDAYYEQYF. CDR3 nucleotides: TGTGCCTGGAGTGTACTTGGGCCGGATGCCTACTACGAGCAGTACTTC. The V and J genes are TRBV30 and TRBJ2-7; D unresolved. Per the germline V gene, CDR1 is GTSNPN and CDR2 is SVGIG (reference sequence). This CDR3 has 16 residues. Trimming removed 0 bases at V and 3 bases at J, with 18 bases between.

This clone is medium-sized (0.01 to 0.1%) in the sample. V is TRBV11-3 and J is TRBJ2-1; the D is unclear. CDR1 is SGHNT and CDR2 is YENEEA in the germline V gene. This CDR3 contains 15 residues. V was clipped by 0 bases and J by 4 bases, with 10 bases between them. The DNA for the CDR3 is TGTGCCAGCAGCTTAGAACCGGAGCCTTACAATGAGCAGTTCTTC. Residues: CASSLEPEPYNEQFF. The full variable domain, its missing parts supplied by reference TRBV11-3 and TRBJ2-1, is EAGVVQSPRYKIIEKKQPVAFWCNPISGHNTLYWYLQNLGQGPELLIRYENEEAVDDSQLPKDRFSAERLKGVDSTLKIQPAELGDSAVYLCASSLEPEPYNEQFFGPGTRLTVL.

V and J are TRBV20-1 and TRBJ2-3; weak D call: TRBD2 (5 bases). V lost 5 bases and J 1 base, leaving 13 bases between the germline ends. There are 14 residues in the CDR3. CDR1 and CDR2 from the germline V gene are DFQATT and SNEGSKA (reference sequence). Written as DNA, the CDR3 is TGCAGTGCTCCCATCGCAGCGGGCACAGATACGCAGTATTTT. It yields the protein CSAPIAAGTDTQYF.

This clone was recorded at least ten times. V is TRBV20-1 and J is TRBJ2-2; a weak D match, TRBD1 (5 bases). Trimming took 2 bases from V and 9 from J, leaving 16 bases between them. Per germline, CDR1 DFQATT and CDR2 SNEGSKA (reference sequence). The CDR3 loop spans 14 amino acids. The CDR3 spells CSARKVGHQRELFF. Written as DNA, the CDR3 is TGCAGTGCTAGAAAAGTAGGACACCAGCGGGAGCTGTTTTTT.

This clone was picked up many times. The chain employs TRBV11-3 and TRBJ2-3, with 7 bases aligning to TRBD2. V was pared by 2 bases and J by 2 bases, with 4 bases of the junction left unmatched. The CDR3 length is 15 residues. Looked up from germline, CDR1 is SGHNT and CDR2 is YENEEA. Written as DNA, the CDR3 is TGTGCCAGCAGCTTACTAGCGGCTATCACAGATACGCAGTATTTT. Translation gives CASSLLAAITDTQYF.

This clone was seen ten or more times. V and J are TRBV10-2 and TRBJ2-3; maybe TRBD2 (7 bases). This CDR3 comprises 16 residues. V lost 3 bases and J 1 base, leaving 14 bases between the germline ends. The germline V gene has CDR1 WSHSY and CDR2 SAAADI. The CDR3 coding sequence is TGCGCCAGCAGTGACTTCGGCGGGGGCCGCACAGATACGCAGTATTTT. As protein: CASSDFGGGRTDTQYF.

There are many counts of this clone. The identical CDR3 is also encoded by other nucleotide sequences in the sample. The V gene is TRBV29-1, the J gene TRBJ1-1; D gene ambiguous. V lost 4 bases and J 0 bases, leaving 15 bases between the germline ends. Germline assignment: CDR1 SQVTM and CDR2 ANQGSEA. The CDR3 covers 15 residues. The CDR3 loop is CSVGPGWGMNTEAFF. The CDR3 DNA follows: TGCAGCGTTGGACCTGGATGGGGAATGAACACTGAAGCTTTCTTT.

This rearrangement joins TRBV19 to TRBJ2-7; D might be TRBD2 (5 bases). Deletions cut 10 bases from V and 3 bases from J, with 13 bases between. The CDR3 is 12 amino acids. Germline V gene lookup returns CDR1 LNHDA and CDR2 SQIVND (reference sequence). This CDR3 reads CATLGSRYEQYF. Written as DNA, the CDR3 is TGTGCCACTTTAGGGAGCCGCTACGAGCAGTACTTC.

This rearrangement joins TRBV5-8 to TRBJ1-1, with D uncertain. Germline loops: CDR1 SGHTS, CDR2 YDEGEE. Trimming removed 3 bases at V and 5 bases at J, with 5 bases between. There are 11 residues in the CDR3. The CDR3 DNA is TGTGCCAGCAGCTCATGGACTGAAGCTTTCTTT. Encoded protein: CASSSWTEAFF.

This clone was seen a handful of times. The chain uses TRBV5-1 and TRBJ2-2; 10 bases map to TRBD1. J lost 4 bases, V lost 7 bases, and 7 bases had no gene match. This CDR3 has 15 residues. Germline V CDR1 and CDR2: SGHRS, YFSETQ. CDR3 protein: CASRIWTGGTGELFF. In nucleotides, the CDR3 is TGCGCCAGCCGAATATGGACAGGGGGCACCGGGGAGCTGTTTTTT.

At least ten counts were recorded for this clone. The genes are TRBV18 and TRBJ2-3; D is uncertain. The germline gives CDR1 KGHSH, CDR2 LQKENI. V was clipped by 0 bases and J by 2 bases, with 6 bases between them. This CDR3 has 14 residues. CDR3 in amino acids: CASSPPGITDTQYF. DNA for the CDR3: TGTGCCAGCTCACCACCGGGGATCACAGATACGCAGTATTTT.

The V gene is TRBV20-1, the J gene TRBJ2-3; TRBD2 aligns across 11 bases. The CDR3 runs 17 residues. Germline CDR1 reads DFQATT; CDR2 reads SNEGSKA (reference sequence). The junction had 8 bases not matched to a gene; V was cut back by 0 bases and J by 3 bases. The CDR3 coding sequence is TGCAGTGCTAGAGATTTTATAGCGGGAGGGGCAACAGATACGCAGTATTTT. It is translated as CSARDFIAGGATDTQYF.

At least ten counts were recorded for this clone. The V gene is TRBV27, the J gene TRBJ1-5; D is perhaps TRBD1 (5 bases). Germline V CDR1 and CDR2: MNHEY, SMNVEV (reference sequence). Deletions cut 4 bases from V and 4 bases from J, with 8 bases between. This CDR3 spans 13 amino acids. The CDR3 protein is CASSSGANQPQHF. The CDR3 DNA sequence: TGTGCCAGCAGTTCTGGGGCAAATCAGCCCCAGCATTTT.

In its sample, this clone was seen many times. The chain uses TRBV20-1 and TRBJ2-7, with 10 bases aligning to TRBD1. The J segment lost 9 bases and the V segment lost 3 bases, leaving 17 bases of the junction unmatched. This CDR3 comprises 16 residues. CDR1 is DFQATT and CDR2 is SNEGSKA in the germline V gene (reference sequence). The CDR3 DNA follows: TGCAGTGCTAGCGGCTGGGGGGCGGGGAGGGACAGGGGGCAGTACTTC. Its protein is CSASGWGAGRDRGQYF.

This clone was counted at least ten times. This chain connects TRBV3-1 to TRBJ2-3; 8 bases fit TRBD2. The CDR3 runs 18 residues. Germline trimming cut 0 bases from V and 0 bases from J; bases unmatched to any gene: 8. Per germline, CDR1 LGHDT and CDR2 YNNKEL (reference sequence). CDR3 residues: CASSQDGIAGTSTDTQYF. The CDR3 DNA follows: TGTGCCAGCAGCCAAGATGGAATAGCGGGGACTAGCACAGATACGCAGTATTTT.